Reported below is one T cell receptor (beta chain). This CDR3 spans 15 amino acids. CDR1 and CDR2 (germline): LGHDT, YNNKEL (reference sequence). V was pared by 6 bases and J by 4 bases, with 6 bases of the junction left unmatched. The data were obtained in a study of T cell responses to AZD1222 COVID-19 vaccine. The repertoire was sequenced with immunoSEQ multiplex PCR; TCRdb's copy has only in-frame clones and lacks some. The sample includes around 180,000 clones, around 90% of them seen just once. The rearrangement uses TRBV3-1 (or the pseudogene TRBV3-2) and TRBJ2-2; TRBD2 aligns across 9 bases. The material was peripheral blood, obtained on day 0 of AZD1222 vaccination. The receptor was isolated from an adult in good health. CDR3 nucleotide sequence: TGTGCCAGCAGGGTAGCGGGGGTTATCACCGGGGAGCTGTTTTTT. Amino acids: CASRVAGVITGELFF.